One and the same sample provided the 24 T cell receptor beta chains below, sequenced in a study of blood T cell repertoires in COVID-19. Produced via immunoSEQ multiplex PCR; TCRdb's table is partial and in-frame only. The sample has more than 300,000 clones, roughly 86% seen once; the top ten hold more than 1.5%. Source material: PBMCs or T cells enriched from blood (not recorded which). These receptors were obtained from a man in his forties in a cohort exposed to, infected with or recovered from COVID-19 (not recorded which).

CDR3 coding DNA: TGTGCCAGCAGTTTATCCCGGGAGAACACTGAAGCTTTCTTT. It translates to CASSLSRENTEAFF. The chain recombines TRBV27 with TRBJ1-1; D uncertain. CDR3 size: 14 residues. Per the germline V gene, CDR1 is MNHEY and CDR2 is SMNVEV (reference sequence). Trimming cost V 0 bases and J 1 base, with 6 bases left between them.

This clone was counted only a few times. The chain is built from TRBV7-9 and TRBJ2-7; 8 nucleotides match TRBD2. The CDR3 length is 14 residues. Germline V lookup: CDR1 SEHNR, CDR2 FQNEAQ (reference sequence). V shed 2 bases, J shed 3 bases, and the junction held 3 bases outside the gene matches. In DNA form, the CDR3 reads TGTGCCAGCAGCTTAACTAGCGGAAACTACGAGCAGTACTTC. Translating gives CASSLTSGNYEQYF.

V is TRBV7-9 and J is TRBJ1-2; 11 bases are a match to TRBD1. The CDR3 has 15 residues. Germline trimming cut 1 base from V and 7 bases from J; bases unmatched to any gene: 5. The germline V gene encodes CDR1 SEHNR and CDR2 FQNEAQ (reference sequence). CDR3: CASSLGTGGVVGYTF. The CDR3 DNA sequence: TGTGCCAGCAGCTTAGGGACAGGGGGCGTGGTTGGCTACACCTTC.

V and J are TRBV6-1 and TRBJ2-2; 10 bases match TRBD2. The V gene's germline CDR1 is MNHNS and CDR2 SASEGT. After removal of 3 bases from V and 3 bases from J, the junction contained 1 base not matched to a gene. This CDR3 is built from 15 residues. The CDR3 reads CASSELAGDTGELFF. For the CDR3, the DNA is TGTGCCAGCAGTGAGCTAGCGGGGGACACCGGGGAGCTGTTTTTT.

The chain is built from TRBV14 and TRBJ2-7; the D is unclear. Germline V gene data show CDR1 as SGHDN and CDR2 as FVKESK. V lost 4 bases and J lost 3, with 7 bases in between. CDR3 length: 12 residues. CDR3 sequence: CASSLFLYEQYF. In DNA, the CDR3 is TGTGCCAGCAGCCTTTTCCTCTACGAGCAGTACTTC.

The chain is built from TRBV10-3 and TRBJ1-1; D is ambiguous. The CDR3 extends over 13 amino acids. CDR1 is ENHRY and CDR2 is SYGVKD in the germline V gene. Trimming shortened V by 3 bases and J by 1 base, and 6 bases separated the two germline ends. CDR3 sequence reads: CAISEQQNTEAFF. The CDR3 region has the DNA TGTGCCATCAGTGAACAACAGAACACTGAAGCTTTCTTT.

The chain employs TRBV5-5 and TRBJ1-2; no definite D call. Germline CDR1 and CDR2: SGHKS and YYEKEE (reference sequence). V dropped 0 bases and J dropped 4 bases, with 7 bases sitting between them. The CDR3 covers 13 residues. DNA for the CDR3: TGTGCCAGCAGCTTGGCAGGAGGCTATGGCTACACCTTC. It specifies CASSLAGGYGYTF.

A remark on this clone: One end of the junction is discordant with germline, which a read error may explain. V usage is TRBV3-1 (or the pseudogene TRBV3-2) and J usage is TRBJ2-7; maybe TRBD1 (6 bases). There are 17 residues in the CDR3. Germline V gene sequence: CDR1 LGHDT, CDR2 YNNKEL (reference sequence). The CDR3 is CASSHEMFQGFSSEQYF. As DNA, the CDR3 is TGTGCCAGCAGCCACGAAATGTTTCAGGGGTTTTCCTCCGAGCAGTACTTC.

This CDR3 is CASSPSGKLFF. CDR3 sequence (DNA): TGTGCCAGTAGCCCCTCCGGGAAACTGTTTTTT. This chain connects TRBV19 to TRBJ1-4; D is uncertain. The V end lost 6 bases, the J end lost 11 bases, and 10 bases lay between the germline ends. CDR3 length: 11 residues. The V gene's germline CDR1 is LNHDA and CDR2 SQIVND (reference sequence).

This clone was seen once. The chain carries TRBV2 and TRBJ1-2, with TRBD1 matching 12 bases. CDR1 is SNHLY, CDR2 FYNNEI, per germline. Trimming removed 4 bases from V and 4 bases from J; junction bases left unmatched: 4. This CDR3 has 15 residues. CDR3: CASSGDRGLGYGYTF. CDR3 nucleotide sequence: TGTGCCAGCAGTGGGGACAGGGGGCTCGGCTATGGCTACACCTTC.

This chain joins TRBV5-1 and TRBJ1-4; 7 bases are a match to TRBD1. CDR3 length equals 14 residues. Per the germline V gene, CDR1 is SGHRS and CDR2 is YFSETQ. V was clipped by 0 bases and J by 8 bases; unmatched bases: 4. The CDR3 coding sequence is TGCGCCAGCAGCTTGGGTAGGGGGCGAGAAAAACTGTTTTTT. It encodes CASSLGRGREKLFF.

This rearrangement joins TRBV30 to TRBJ2-1, with 7 bases lining up with TRBD2. This CDR3 contains 12 residues. Germline V CDR1 and CDR2: GTSNPN, SVGIG (reference sequence). The V segment lost 2 bases and the J segment 13 bases; nucleotides outside the gene matches: 8. The CDR3 DNA is TGTGCCTGGAGTATTCCAAGCGGGAACCAGTTCTTC. Its protein product is CAWSIPSGNQFF.

This chain connects TRBV24-1 to TRBJ2-5; 10 bases fit TRBD2. The CDR3 extends over 15 amino acids. With V trimmed by 5 bases and J by 1 base, 3 bases remained unmatched. In germline, CDR1 is KGHDR, CDR2 SFDVKD. The chain's CDR3 is CATSGPSGSQETQYF. The CDR3 coding sequence is TGTGCCACCAGTGGTCCTAGCGGGAGCCAAGAGACCCAGTACTTC.

This chain joins TRBV5-1 and TRBJ2-3; D is perhaps TRBD1 (6 bases). Germline V CDR1 and CDR2: SGHRS, YFSETQ. V lost 4 bases, J lost 6 bases, and 18 bases lay in between. This CDR3 is 15 amino acids long. This CDR3 reads CASSPRGLTADTQYF. The CDR3 DNA reads as TGCGCCAGCAGCCCAAGGGGGTTGACCGCGGATACGCAGTATTTT. Looking up the rest from reference TRBV5-1 and TRBJ2-3 gives the full variable domain: KAGVTQTPRYLIKTRGQQVTLSCSPISGHRSVSWYQQTPGQGLQFLFEYFSETQRNKGNFPGRFSGRQFSNSRSEMNVSTLELGDSALYLCASSPRGLTADTQYFGPGTRLTVL.

The chain uses TRBV5-1 and TRBJ2-7, with D unclear. Germline V gene lookup returns CDR1 SGHRS and CDR2 YFSETQ. The CDR3 loop spans 14 amino acids. V lost 4 bases, J lost 3 bases, and 14 bases lay in between. CDR3 amino acids: CASSLIIPGYEQYF. CDR3 bases: TGCGCCAGCAGCCTAATAATCCCGGGCTACGAGCAGTACTTC.

The chain has TRBV3-1 (or the pseudogene TRBV3-2) and TRBJ2-1; possibly TRBD2 for D (6 bases). This CDR3 region has 15 residues. Germline V gene data show CDR1 as LGHDT and CDR2 as YNNKEL (reference sequence). Trimming pared 1 base from V and 4 bases from J, leaving 11 bases between. In DNA, the CDR3 is TGTGCCAGCAGCCAAGGCCCGGGACTTTACAATGAGCAGTTCTTC. This encodes CASSQGPGLYNEQFF.

The gene calls are TRBV9 and TRBJ2-1; 14 bases line up with TRBD2. Germline trimming cut 6 bases from V and 4 bases from J; bases unmatched to any gene: 3. The germline CDR1 and CDR2 sequences are SGDLS and YYNGEE. The CDR3 is 15 residues long. In nucleotides, the CDR3 is TGTGCCAGCACTCGGACTAGCGGGGGGTACAATGAGCAGTTCTTC. Translating it yields CASTRTSGGYNEQFF. Full variable domain (missing parts from reference TRBV9 and TRBJ2-1): DSGVTQTPKHLITATGQRVTLRCSPRSGDLSVYWYQQSLDQGLQFLIQYYNGEERAKGNILERFSAQQFPDLHSELNLSSLELGDSALYFCASTRTSGGYNEQFFGPGTRLTVL.

This chain links TRBV11-1 with TRBJ2-5; 8 nucleotides match TRBD2. CDR1 SGHAT and CDR2 FQDESV come from the germline V gene (reference sequence). CDR3 length: 16 amino acids. V trimming: 2 bases; J trimming: 1 base; junction bases outside the gene matches: 6. The CDR3 DNA follows: TGTGCCAGCAGCTTAAATAGCGGGACTAGCCAAGAGACCCAGTACTTC. Residues: CASSLNSGTSQETQYF.

CDR3 amino acids: CAWSPGSETTYGYTF. The DNA of the CDR3 is TGTGCCTGGAGTCCCGGGTCTGAAACGACCTATGGCTACACCTTC. This sequence joins TRBV30 and TRBJ1-2; D remains ambiguous. V lost 2 bases, J lost 4 bases, and 17 bases lay in between. Germline V lookup: CDR1 GTSNPN, CDR2 SVGIG (reference sequence). The CDR3 is made up of 15 amino acids.

The V call is TRBV19, the J call TRBJ1-5; 7 bases map to TRBD1. The CDR3 totals 16 residues. Germline CDR1 LNHDA, CDR2 SQIVND (reference sequence). V lost 7 bases, J lost 3 bases, and 12 bases stayed unmatched. In nucleotides, the CDR3 is TGTGCCAGTACCCTGAGTGGGACAGTCCTCAATCAGCCCCAGCATTTT. Its translation is CASTLSGTVLNQPQHF.

The chain joins TRBV10-3 to TRBJ2-1; 10 nucleotides line up with TRBD1. Trimming took 9 bases from V and 9 from J; bases not matched to a gene: 17. The CDR3 consists of 16 residues. Germline V gives CDR1 ENHRY, CDR2 SYGVKD. The CDR3 spells CAISPRDRGLGGEQFF. CDR3 in DNA: TGTGCCATTTCGCCACGGGACAGGGGCCTTGGTGGTGAGCAGTTCTTC.

The gene calls are TRBV7-3 and TRBJ1-6; D uncertain. The V gene lost 2 bases and the J gene lost 5 bases, with 10 bases spanning the gap. The germline V gene encodes CDR1 SGHTA and CDR2 FQGTGA. This CDR3 comprises 15 residues. This chain's CDR3 is CASSLGSFNNSPLHF. The CDR3 DNA reads as TGTGCCAGCAGCTTAGGGAGTTTCAATAATTCACCCCTCCACTTT. The full variable domain, with the rest looked up from reference TRBV7-3 and TRBJ1-6, is GAGVSQTPSNKVTEKGKYVELRCDPISGHTALYWYRQSLGQGPEFLIYFQGTGAADDSGLPNDRFFAVRPEGSVSTLKIQRTERGDSAVYLCASSLGSFNNSPLHFGNGTRLTVT.

The V and J genes are TRBV9 and TRBJ2-3; 9 bases line up with TRBD2. The CDR3 totals 15 residues. The V segment lost 3 bases and the J segment 5 bases; nucleotides outside the gene matches: 7. Germline CDR1 reads SGDLS; CDR2 reads YYNGEE. The DNA of the CDR3 is TGTGCCAGCAGCGATAAGCGGGAGGTCGGAGATACGCAGTATTTT. Encoded protein: CASSDKREVGDTQYF. Full variable domain (rest looked up from reference TRBV9 and TRBJ2-3): DSGVTQTPKHLITATGQRVTLRCSPRSGDLSVYWYQQSLDQGLQFLIQYYNGEERAKGNILERFSAQQFPDLHSELNLSSLELGDSALYFCASSDKREVGDTQYFGPGTRLTVL.

Note on this clone: Other DNA sequences in this sample translate to the same CDR3. The genes are TRBV27 and TRBJ1-2, with D possibly TRBD1 on 5 matching bases. The germline V and J ends were trimmed by 6 bases and 5 bases, with 13 bases remaining between them. In germline, CDR1 is MNHEY, CDR2 SMNVEV (reference sequence). This CDR3 region has 13 residues. Here the CDR3 reads CASSLSGGYGYTF. The CDR3 DNA sequence: TGTGCCAGCAGCCTCTCCGGGGGTTATGGCTACACCTTC.